The 20 T cell receptor beta chains below come from one sample, sequenced in a study of CD8 T cells in ankylosing spondylitis. TCRdb recomputed calls from the 5' RACE reads with MiXCR, one row per CDR3 protein. Here the sample spans roughly 100,000 distinct CDR3 sequences, roughly 8.3% being singletons. Sequencing was carried out using blood, either unsorted or a sorted T cell fraction (not recorded which). The receptors come from a male donor with ankylosing spondylitis or in good health (not recorded which).

This clonotype was detected a few times. The chain joins TRBV6-1 to TRBJ1-1; D gene ambiguous. The CDR3 extends over 14 amino acids. V lost 4 bases, J lost 3 bases, and 12 bases lay in between. Germline V CDR1 and CDR2: MNHNS, SASEGT. As DNA, the CDR3 is TGTGCCAGCAGTGGACTCCTGTGGGACACTGAAGCTTTCTTT. As protein: CASSGLLWDTEAFF.

This clonotype was observed at least ten times. The rearrangement uses TRBV5-6 and TRBJ2-5; 7 bases align to TRBD2. The CDR3 has 14 amino acids. Germline lookup yields CDR1 SGHDT and CDR2 YYEEEE. Trimming at V came to 1 base and at J to 4 bases, leaving 4 bases not matched to a gene. This CDR3 reads CASSLSTSVETQYF. The CDR3 DNA reads TGTGCCAGCAGCTTGTCAACTAGCGTAGAGACCCAGTACTTC.

In its sample, this clonotype was seen many times. Here the CDR3 reads CASSKLASTDTQYF. The CDR3 DNA reads as TGTGCCAGCAGTAAACTAGCTAGCACAGATACGCAGTATTTT. The chain is built from TRBV7-2 and TRBJ2-3; tentative D call: TRBD2 (6 bases). The CDR3 is 14 residues long. Germline V gives CDR1 SGHTA, CDR2 FQGNSA. Trimming removed 6 bases at V and 0 bases at J, with 10 bases between. Full variable domain (outside the CDR3, taken from reference TRBV7-2 and TRBJ2-3): GAGVSQSPSNKVTEKGKDVELRCDPISGHTALYWYRQSLGQGLEFLIYFQGNSAPDKSGLPSDRFSAERTGGSVSTLTIQRTQQEDSAVYLCASSKLASTDTQYFGPGTRLTVL.

This clonotype has ten or more counts. This chain joins TRBV11-2 and TRBJ2-6; a weak D match, TRBD1 (7 bases). The CDR3 contains 15 residues. Germline loops: CDR1 SGHAT, CDR2 FQNNGV. V was pared by 6 bases and J by 13 bases, with 22 bases between. The CDR3 region has the DNA TGTGCCAGCAGGCCCTATACAGGGGACTCCGGGGTCCTGACTTTC. The encoded protein is CASRPYTGDSGVLTF.

This clonotype was seen repeatedly, ten times or more. This rearrangement joins TRBV20-1 to TRBJ2-1; D remains ambiguous. With 5 bases removed from V and 4 bases from J, the gap between germline ends came to 15 bases. Germline V gene lookup returns CDR1 DFQATT and CDR2 SNEGSKA (reference sequence). The CDR3 has 14 residues. The CDR3 coding sequence is TGCAGTGCTGGACCGAACCTTTTGTACAATGAGCAGTTCTTC. Its protein product is CSAGPNLLYNEQFF.

V is TRBV11-3 and J is TRBJ2-2; D might be TRBD1 (6 bases). Per the germline V gene, CDR1 is SGHNT and CDR2 is YENEEA. Trimming removed 0 bases from V and 11 bases from J, with 13 bases in between. CDR3 size: 14 residues. CDR3 sequence (DNA): TGTGCCAGCAGCTTAGATCCCCAACAGGGCGAGCTGTTTTTT. The encoded protein is CASSLDPQQGELFF. The whole variable domain, filled in from reference TRBV11-3 and TRBJ2-2, reads EAGVVQSPRYKIIEKKQPVAFWCNPISGHNTLYWYLQNLGQGPELLIRYENEEAVDDSQLPKDRFSAERLKGVDSTLKIQPAELGDSAVYLCASSLDPQQGELFFGEGSRLTVL.

V gene TRBV7-9 combines with J gene TRBJ2-3; tentative D call: TRBD2 (6 bases). The CDR3 consists of 13 residues. Trimming stripped 8 bases from V and 1 base from J, with 10 bases between. Germline CDR1 and CDR2: SEHNR and FQNEAQ (reference sequence). This chain's CDR3 is CASLASGTDTQYF. DNA of the CDR3: TGTGCCAGCCTTGCTAGCGGCACAGATACGCAGTATTTT.

This clonotype was seen at least ten times. The chain recombines TRBV4-2 with TRBJ2-7; no firm D call. The V end lost 3 bases, the J end lost 6 bases, and 12 bases lay between the germline ends. The CDR3 has 13 amino acids. Germline V gene lookup returns CDR1 LGHNA and CDR2 YNFKEQ. As DNA, the CDR3 is TGTGCCAGCAGCCAGGTGGTCGGGTTCGAGCAGTACTTC. Protein: CASSQVVGFEQYF.

This clonotype was picked up a small number of times. V usage is TRBV11-2 and J usage is TRBJ2-3; 11 nucleotides line up with TRBD2. Germline V gene lookup returns CDR1 SGHAT and CDR2 FQNNGV. This CDR3 has 14 residues. V shed 0 bases, J shed 9 bases, and the junction held 2 bases outside the gene matches. The chain's CDR3 is CASSLDRLAGTQYF. CDR3 nucleotides: TGTGCCAGCAGCTTAGACCGACTAGCGGGGACGCAGTATTTT.

Concerning this clonotype itself: This may arise from a read error, as a much more abundant clone is one base away. The V call is TRBV7-9, the J call TRBJ2-1; 13 nucleotides align to TRBD2. The CDR3 length is 13 residues. CDR1 and CDR2 (germline): SEHNR, FQNEAQ (reference sequence). The CDR3 region is CASTTSGGGEQIF. The DNA of the CDR3 is TGTGCCAGCACAACTAGCGGGGGGGGTGAGCAGATCTTC.

This clonotype turned up a few times. The V and J genes are TRBV7-2 and TRBJ1-4, with 8 bases matching TRBD1. CDR3 length: 14 amino acids. CDR1 is SGHTA and CDR2 is FQGNSA in the germline V gene. V trimming: 4 bases; J trimming: 3 bases; junction bases outside the gene matches: 1. CDR3 nucleotides: TGTGCCAGCAGCTCGGACAGGGCTAATGAAAAACTGTTTTTT. Protein product: CASSSDRANEKLFF.

This clonotype was found many times. The rearrangement links TRBV5-1 to TRBJ2-7; no firm D call. CDR3 length: 13 amino acids. Germline V gene sequence: CDR1 SGHRS, CDR2 YFSETQ. Deletions cut 4 bases from V and 7 bases from J, with 15 bases between. For the CDR3, the DNA is TGCGCCAGCAGCCCTTCTATCGATACTGAGCAGTACTTC. It is translated as CASSPSIDTEQYF. Based on the CDR3 plus reference TRBV5-1 and TRBJ2-7, the full variable domain is KAGVTQTPRYLIKTRGQQVTLSCSPISGHRSVSWYQQTPGQGLQFLFEYFSETQRNKGNFPGRFSGRQFSNSRSEMNVSTLELGDSALYLCASSPSIDTEQYFGPGTRLTVT.

On this clonotype itself: A junction boundary mismatches the germline segment, possibly from a read error. The chain carries TRBV20-1 and TRBJ1-2; D may be TRBD1 (5 bases). Germline CDR1 reads DFQATT; CDR2 reads SNEGSKA (reference sequence). CDR3 size: 16 residues. CDR3 sequence: CCARDGTPGHIYGYTF. CDR3 in DNA: TGCTGTGCTAGAGATGGGACCCCAGGACATATCTATGGCTACACCTTC.

This chain uses TRBV2 with TRBJ1-6; 8 bases fit TRBD1. From germline, CDR1 is SNHLY and CDR2 FYNNEI. CDR3 length equals 14 residues. The ends lost 4 bases at V and 9 bases at J; junction bases unmatched: 5. The CDR3 protein is CASSAWTGTSPLHF. CDR3 nucleotide sequence: TGTGCCAGCAGTGCATGGACAGGGACTTCACCCCTCCACTTT.

This clonotype was seen at least ten times. The rearrangement joins TRBV7-8 to TRBJ1-2; perhaps TRBD1 as D (6 bases). V lost 1 base to trimming and J lost 6 bases, with 18 bases between them. This CDR3 has 16 residues. CDR1 and CDR2 from the germline V gene are SGHVS and FQNEAQ. CDR3 protein: CASSLGPGAKWDGYTF. Written as DNA, the CDR3 is TGTGCCAGCAGCTTAGGCCCAGGGGCGAAATGGGATGGCTACACCTTC. Variable domain in full (rest from reference TRBV7-8 and TRBJ1-2): GAGVSQSPRYKVAKRGQDVALRCDPISGHVSLFWYQQALGQGPEFLTYFQNEAQLDKSGLPSDRFFAERPEGSVSTLKIQRTQQEDSAVYLCASSLGPGAKWDGYTFGSGTRLTVV.

This clonotype was detected ten times or more. The V gene is TRBV11-3, the J gene TRBJ1-2; unclear D gene. Trimming pared 5 bases from V and 4 bases from J, leaving 11 bases between. Germline V lookup: CDR1 SGHNT, CDR2 YENEEA. CDR3 length: 13 residues. CDR3 residues: CASSIDGLYGYTF. Written as DNA, the CDR3 is TGTGCCAGCAGCATCGACGGGCTCTATGGCTACACCTTC.

The CDR3 DNA reads as TGCAGTGCTAGCAACTACGGGGGAAACACCGGGGAGCTGTTTTTT. Amino acid sequence: CSASNYGGNTGELFF. The chain carries TRBV20-1 and TRBJ2-2, with D perhaps matching TRBD2 (6 bases). The CDR3 is 15 residues long. Germline values: CDR1 DFQATT, CDR2 SNEGSKA (reference sequence). V lost 3 bases, J lost 2 bases, and 13 bases lay in between.

The V call is TRBV30, the J call TRBJ2-1; 10 bases are shared with TRBD2. Germline CDR1 reads GTSNPN; CDR2 reads SVGIG (reference sequence). This CDR3 has 13 residues. The V and J ends lost 2 bases and 11 bases, in that order; junction bases with no gene match: 6. CDR3 in amino acids: CAWSPSGRNKQFF. The CDR3 DNA reads as TGTGCCTGGAGTCCTAGCGGGAGAAACAAGCAGTTCTTC.

This chain uses TRBV7-6 with TRBJ1-1; D is perhaps TRBD1 (5 bases). This CDR3 has 15 residues. Germline CDR1 is SGHVS and CDR2 is FNYEAQ. With 5 bases removed from V and 0 bases from J, the gap between germline ends came to 13 bases. The CDR3 sequence: CASSPVGTMNTEAFF. The CDR3 DNA sequence: TGTGCCAGCAGCCCCGTAGGGACCATGAACACTGAAGCTTTCTTT. Full variable domain (outside the CDR3, taken from reference TRBV7-6 and TRBJ1-1): GAGVSQSPRYKVTKRGQDVALRCDPISGHVSLYWYRQALGQGPEFLTYFNYEAQQDKSGLPNDRFSAERPEGSISTLTIQRTEQRDSAMYRCASSPVGTMNTEAFFGQGTRLTVV.

Many counts were recorded for this clonotype. The chain has TRBV12-3 or TRBV12-4 and TRBJ2-7; D gene unclear. The CDR3 covers 14 residues. V was clipped by 3 bases and J by 1 base, with 10 bases between them. This CDR3 is CASSLGFGSYEQYF. CDR3 nucleotide sequence: TGTGCCAGCAGTTTGGGGTTCGGTTCCTACGAGCAGTACTTC.